The entry below gives a single TCR beta chain sequence along with its context. The antigen is not known. V was cut by 4 bases and J by 5 bases, with 7 bases left in between. There are 12 residues in the CDR3. Per germline, CDR1 KGHDR and CDR2 SFDVKD. CD4+ T cells from unexposed donors were obtained before the COVID-19 pandemic (2011-2018). Isolation of CD4+ T cells took place after nine to ten days in culture. As cell numbers allowed, unexposed-donor CD4+ T cells faced SARS-CoV-2 S/N and four cold-coronavirus spikes. The sample belongs to a study of CD4 T cells in relation to SARS-CoV-2 and coronaviruses. Study overall: PBMCs were cultured with antigen for roughly 11 days before TCR beta sequencing.

The assay was immunoSEQ multiplex PCR, and TCRdb's table has in-frame clones only and misses some. Among about 23,000 clones listed, approximately 78% were seen once. This sequence was found in a human donor in good health. Sequencing input: CD4+ T cells from PBMCs, cultured in vitro. The chain employs TRBV24-1 and TRBJ2-5, with D possibly matching TRBD2 (6 bases). Written as DNA, the CDR3 is TGTGCCACCAGTGAGGGGAGGGAGACCCAGTACTTC. Translated, it gives CATSEGRETQYF.